The clone carrying this TCR beta chain was picked up one time. This entry belongs to a study of blood T cell repertoires in COVID-19. Study information: Donors in the United States, Italy and Spain gave samples during acute or convalescent COVID-19. PBMCs, B-cell-depleted T cells, or T cells were the source of the cDNA or gDNA that made up the material.

Authors' analysis steps: The authors estimated nucleated cell counts from reference gene primer amplification. The protocol was immunoSEQ multiplex PCR, while the TCRdb copy is restricted to in-frame clones and leaves out a portion. V and J calls and clone size follow that table, whereas D and trimming were derived from the DNA. There are over 120,000 clones in the sample; about four fifths occur only once, and 3% to 3.5% lies in the top ten. Germline lookup yields CDR1 MGHRA and CDR2 YSYEKL. With 0 bases clipped from V and 11 bases from J, the junction kept 6 bases outside the gene matches. The CDR3 contains 16 residues.

Source material: peripheral blood. The chain carries TRBV4-1 and TRBJ2-1, with 14 bases aligning to TRBD2. The source is an elderly woman with acute or convalescent COVID-19. The CDR3 bases are TGCGCCAGCAGCCAAGAAACCGGGACTAGCGGGGGAAAGCAGTTCTTC. It encodes CASSQETGTSGGKQFF.